This T cell receptor beta chain was recovered during a study of shared clonotypes between healthy human individuals. Study as a whole: A few men and a couple of women, aged 18 to 49, were donors. Overall study results and limits: Non-shared clonotypes had lower generation probabilities than those shared by all four donors. The diversity represented, both genetic and in exposure history, was limited by few donors.

Germline V CDR1 and CDR2: SGHAT, FQNNGV. The CDR3 consists of 14 residues. Trimming cost V 5 bases and J 10 bases; bases outside gene matches: 8. Under the authors' procedure: Filtering differed for immunoSEQ, which gave only junction sequences without quality scores. Data came from immunoSEQ multiplex PCR; TCRdb stores just in-frame clones and leaves some out. That table gives V, J and clone size, and the DNA gave D and trimming. The data hold around 510,000 clones, with roughly 95% observed a single time. As regards this clone: Its matching antigen is unknown.

This TCR was sampled from a woman aged 30 to 39 in good health. The J gene is TRBJ2-1, the V gene TRBV11-2; 10 bases fit TRBD2. The source material was naive CD4+ T cells sorted from blood. Subset described: CD45RA+ positively selected. DNA for the CDR3: TGTGCCAGCAGCGGCCTAGCGGGAGCGGGCGAGCAGTTCTTC. Translation gives CASSGLAGAGEQFF. The full variable domain, in which reference TRBV11-2 and TRBJ2-1 provide the parts outside the CDR3, is EAGVAQSPRYKIIEKRQSVAFWCNPISGHATLYWYQQILGQGPKLLIQFQNNGVVDDSQLPKDRFSAERLKGVDSTLKIQPAKLEDSAVYLCASSGLAGAGEQFFGPGTRLTVL.